These 26 T cell receptor beta chains originate from one sample sequenced in a study of cytomegalovirus exposure and HLA in healthy donors. Both 60 Vbeta primers and 13 Jbeta primers went into the PCR. Assay: immunoSEQ multiplex PCR; the TCRdb copy retains only in-frame clones and omits some. The repertoire has roughly 150,000 clones, roughly 80% of them found once; the top ten carry approximately 13%. The sequencing input was PBMCs. The source is a man aged 35 to 55 in good health and CMV-seropositive.

The chain couples TRBV13 to TRBJ2-1; tentatively, D is TRBD2 (6 bases). The V end was cut by 4 bases, the J end by 0 bases, with 22 bases between. This CDR3 spans 19 amino acids. CDR1 and CDR2 (germline): PRHDT, FYEKMQ (reference sequence). As DNA, the CDR3 is TGTGCCAGCAGCTCCCCCTTCGGCGGGGACCCGGCCTCCTACAATGAGCAGTTCTTC. Translating it yields CASSSPFGGDPASYNEQFF.

This clone was observed a handful of times. This chain connects TRBV5-5 to TRBJ2-2; TRBD1 is a possible D gene (5 bases). Trimming took off 3 bases at V and 8 bases at J, with 11 bases between the two ends. The CDR3 consists of 13 residues. From germline, CDR1 is SGHKS and CDR2 YYEKEE (reference sequence). CDR3 nucleotides: TGTGCCAGCAGCTCCATGACAGCTGGGGAGCTGTTTTTT. It translates to CASSSMTAGELFF.

This clone has more than one count but fewer than ten. This chain joins TRBV30 and TRBJ1-2; no clear D. Between the trimmed V and J ends, which lost 2 bases and 5 bases, there was a span of 9 bases. CDR1 and CDR2 (germline): GTSNPN, SVGIG (reference sequence). CDR3 size: 12 residues. CDR3 bases: TGTGCCTGGAGTCGAGGGAGTTATGGCTACACCTTC. It yields the protein CAWSRGSYGYTF.

This sequence joins TRBV5-1 and TRBJ2-7, with a weak D call TRBD2 (6 bases). The V gene lost 0 bases and the J gene lost 3 bases, with 19 bases spanning the gap. Germline CDR1 SGHRS, CDR2 YFSETQ. The CDR3 is made up of 17 amino acids. The CDR3 here is CASSLAWTNRRGYEQYF. The DNA for the CDR3 is TGCGCCAGCAGCTTGGCTTGGACGAACCGGCGGGGCTACGAGCAGTACTTC.

The chain employs TRBV9 and TRBJ2-1; 10 bases match TRBD2. The germline CDR1 and CDR2 sequences are SGDLS and YYNGEE. The ends lost 4 bases at V and 0 bases at J; junction bases unmatched: 10. The CDR3 consists of 18 residues. CDR3 DNA: TGTGCCAGCAGCCCCAGCCTAGCGGGAGTCTCCTCCTACAATGAGCAGTTCTTC. Translated: CASSPSLAGVSSYNEQFF.

This clone appeared a single time. The J gene is TRBJ2-5, the V gene TRBV30; 10 bases align to TRBD1. This CDR3 comprises 12 residues. Germline V gene sequence: CDR1 GTSNPN, CDR2 SVGIG (reference sequence). Unmatched junction bases numbered 10, after V lost 8 bases and J lost 10 bases. The CDR3 coding sequence is TGTGCCGTATCGGGACAGGGGATTAGCCAGTACTTC. Translation: CAVSGQGISQYF.

The rearrangement links TRBV12-5 to TRBJ2-1; 14 nucleotides align to TRBD2. V lost 8 bases, J lost 8 bases, and 5 bases stayed unmatched. In germline, CDR1 is LGHNT, CDR2 FRNRAP. This CDR3 region has 14 residues. CDR3 in amino acids: CASRRTSGRHEQFF. The CDR3 nucleotides read TGTGCTAGTAGGAGGACTAGCGGGAGGCATGAGCAGTTCTTC. The full variable domain, completed using reference TRBV12-5 and TRBJ2-1, is DARVTQTPRHKVTEMGQEVTMRCQPILGHNTVFWYRQTMMQGLELLAYFRNRAPLDDSGMPKDRFSAEMPDATLATLKIQPSEPRDSAVYFCASRRTSGRHEQFFGPGTRLTVL.

The V and J genes are TRBV14 and TRBJ2-2; 8 nucleotides agree with TRBD2. CDR1 is SGHDN and CDR2 is FVKESK in the germline V gene. J was trimmed by 2 bases and V by 2 bases; bases with no gene match: 4. The CDR3 runs 16 residues. The DNA for the CDR3 is TGTGCCAGCAGCCAACTTGGACTAGCAAACACCGGGGAGCTGTTTTTT. Protein sequence: CASSQLGLANTGELFF.

V gene TRBV10-2 combines with J gene TRBJ1-2; no clear D. Trimming took off 6 bases at V and 1 base at J, with 15 bases between the two ends. Germline CDR1 is WSHSY and CDR2 is SAAADI. The CDR3 covers 15 residues. This CDR3 is CASRETSPLNYGYTF. The CDR3 nucleotides are TGCGCCAGCAGGGAGACATCGCCTCTTAACTATGGCTACACCTTC.

This clone is a singleton in its sample. The chain links TRBV7-9 to TRBJ2-6; D remains unclear. CDR3 length equals 13 residues. The germline CDR1 and CDR2 sequences are SEHNR and FQNEAQ (reference sequence). Trimming shortened V by 5 bases and J by 2 bases, and 4 bases separated the two germline ends. DNA of the CDR3: TGTGCCAGCAGCCTTCCTGGGGCCAACGTCCTGACTTTC. Translating it yields CASSLPGANVLTF. The full variable domain, in which reference TRBV7-9 and TRBJ2-6 provide the parts outside the CDR3, is DTGVSQNPRHKITKRGQNVTFRCDPISEHNRLYWYRQTLGQGPEFLTYFQNEAQLEKSRLLSDRFSAERPKGSFSTLEIQRTEQGDSAMYLCASSLPGANVLTFGAGSRLTVL.

CDR3: CASSPMLAGGREQYF. CDR3 bases: TGTGCCAGCAGCCCCATGCTAGCGGGAGGGCGAGAGCAGTACTTC. The chain uses TRBV28 and TRBJ2-7, with 12 nucleotides matching TRBD2. Germline values: CDR1 MDHEN, CDR2 SYDVKM. The trim removed 6 bases at V and 7 bases at J, leaving 10 bases unmatched. This CDR3 contains 15 residues.

V usage is TRBV29-1 and J usage is TRBJ2-7; D may be TRBD1 (6 bases). Looked up from germline, CDR1 is SQVTM and CDR2 is ANQGSEA. The V end lost 7 bases, the J end lost 6 bases, and 16 bases lay between the germline ends. There are 12 residues in the CDR3. The CDR3 DNA is TGCAGCGCCCGGCCCGAGACAGGCGAGCAGTACTTC. Its translation is CSARPETGEQYF.

This clone was recorded a few times. The chain is built from TRBV28 and TRBJ2-3; TRBD2 is a possible D gene (5 bases). The CDR3 totals 15 residues. Between the trimmed V and J ends, which lost 1 base and 4 bases, there was a span of 12 bases. The germline gives CDR1 MDHEN, CDR2 SYDVKM. CDR3 bases: TGTGCCAGCAGTTTATTGGTGGGAGCTTCAGATACGCAGTATTTT. It specifies CASSLLVGASDTQYF.

The CDR3: CASSSEGIFDTQYF. Written as DNA, the CDR3 is TGCGCCAGCAGCTCTGAGGGAATTTTTGATACGCAGTATTTT. The chain links TRBV5-1 to TRBJ2-3, with D possibly being TRBD2 (5 bases). V was pared by 3 bases and J by 6 bases, with 14 bases between. This CDR3 region has 14 residues. The V gene's germline CDR1 is SGHRS and CDR2 YFSETQ.

J is TRBJ1-1 and V is TRBV4-3, with D possibly TRBD1 on 5 matching bases. The V end lost 1 base, the J end lost 5 bases, and 14 bases lay between the germline ends. The CDR3 is 15 amino acids. Looked up from germline, CDR1 is LGHNA and CDR2 is YSLEER. CDR3 amino acids: CASSQGGQGQTEAFF. The DNA of the CDR3 is TGCGCCAGCAGCCAAGGTGGGCAGGGCCAAACTGAAGCTTTCTTT.

V is TRBV2 and J is TRBJ2-5; 7 positions agree with TRBD1. Matching the DNA end better, TRBJ2-7 makes the J call doubtful. The CDR3 has 12 amino acids. Germline CDR1 reads SNHLY; CDR2 reads FYNNEI. The CDR3 loop reads CASSRDRAEQYF. The CDR3, as DNA: TGTGCCAGCAGTCGAGACAGGGCCGAGCAGTACTTC.

The rearrangement links TRBV5-1 to TRBJ1-1, with unresolved D. The CDR3 loop spans 14 amino acids. The germline CDR1 and CDR2 sequences are SGHRS and YFSETQ. Trimming took off 3 bases at V and 3 bases at J, with 12 bases between the two ends. This CDR3 reads CASSSGVLDTEAFF. CDR3 nucleotide sequence: TGCGCCAGCAGCTCCGGGGTTCTAGACACTGAAGCTTTCTTT.

The V and J genes are TRBV7-9 and TRBJ2-5, with D unresolved. With 5 bases removed from V and 4 bases from J, the gap between germline ends came to 14 bases. CDR1 is SEHNR and CDR2 is FQNEAQ in the germline V gene (reference sequence). This CDR3 contains 14 residues. DNA of the CDR3: TGTGCCAGCAGCCCGTGGGTCACGGGAGAGACCCAGTACTTC. Protein: CASSPWVTGETQYF.

The rearrangement joins TRBV28 to TRBJ1-5; D not resolved. Trimming pared 2 bases from V and 5 bases from J, leaving 4 bases between. The CDR3 extends over 12 amino acids. Looked up from germline, CDR1 is MDHEN and CDR2 is SYDVKM. The CDR3 protein is CASSLRDQPQHF. DNA of the CDR3: TGTGCCAGCAGTTTAAGAGATCAGCCCCAGCATTTT.

This clone turned up a few times. The CDR3 is CASSQGYSGNTYEQYF. The CDR3 nucleotides are TGCGCCAGCAGCCAAGGGTATAGCGGAAATACCTACGAGCAGTACTTC. The chain links TRBV4-3 to TRBJ2-7; tentatively, D is TRBD2 (6 bases). Looked up from germline, CDR1 is LGHNA and CDR2 is YSLEER. V lost 1 base, J lost 2 bases, and 15 bases lay in between. This CDR3 has 16 amino acids.

This clone was found once. V usage is TRBV5-1 and J usage is TRBJ2-7, with 9 bases fitting TRBD1. In germline, CDR1 is SGHRS, CDR2 YFSETQ. The CDR3 consists of 14 residues. The J segment lost 3 bases and the V segment lost 6 bases, leaving 7 bases of the junction unmatched. CDR3 nucleotides: TGCGCCAGCACCACCGGGACAGGGTTCTACGAGCAGTACTTC. Translated, it gives CASTTGTGFYEQYF. Based on the CDR3 plus reference TRBV5-1 and TRBJ2-7, the full variable domain is KAGVTQTPRYLIKTRGQQVTLSCSPISGHRSVSWYQQTPGQGLQFLFEYFSETQRNKGNFPGRFSGRQFSNSRSEMNVSTLELGDSALYLCASTTGTGFYEQYFGPGTRLTVT.

The chain employs TRBV15 and TRBJ2-7, with TRBD2 identical over 14 bases. Germline values: CDR1 LNHNV, CDR2 YYDKDF (reference sequence). V lost 3 bases and J lost 7; bases outside the gene matches: 8. CDR3 length: 16 amino acids. The CDR3 nucleotides read TGTGCCACCAGCAGCTACGGACTAGCGGGAGGAGGGGAGCAGTACTTC. Its translation is CATSSYGLAGGGEQYF. Based on the CDR3 plus reference TRBV15 and TRBJ2-7, the full variable domain is DAMVIQNPRYQVTQFGKPVTLSCSQTLNHNVMYWYQQKSSQAPKLLFHYYDKDFNNEADTPDNFQSRRPNTSFCFLDIRSPGLGDTAMYLCATSSYGLAGGGEQYFGPGTRLTVT.

The V gene is TRBV7-9, the J gene TRBJ2-7, with D possibly being TRBD1 (5 bases). The V and J ends lost 2 bases and 3 bases respectively, with 17 bases between them. CDR1 is SEHNR and CDR2 is FQNEAQ in the germline V gene (reference sequence). The CDR3 sequence is 16 residues long. The chain's CDR3 is CASSLFLGARDYEQYF. CDR3 coding DNA: TGTGCCAGCAGCTTATTCCTAGGGGCACGAGACTACGAGCAGTACTTC.

As DNA, the CDR3 is TGCAGCGTTTTGAGGAGGGAACCCCCTAACTATGGCTACACCTTC. Protein product: CSVLRREPPNYGYTF. The chain employs TRBV29-1 and TRBJ1-2, with no clear D. Trimming took 5 bases from V and 0 from J, leaving 16 bases between them. CDR3 length equals 15 residues. Per germline, CDR1 SQVTM and CDR2 ANQGSEA.

The V call is TRBV7-9, the J call TRBJ2-5; D remains unclear. Gene TRBJ2-7 matches the end of the DNA better, so the J call may be wrong. CDR3 size: 13 residues. Per germline, CDR1 SEHNR and CDR2 FQNEAQ (reference sequence). This chain's CDR3 is CASRSPLDYEQYF. The CDR3 nucleotides are TGTGCCAGCAGGTCACCTCTTGACTACGAGCAGTACTTC.

V usage is TRBV28 and J usage is TRBJ1-2; maybe TRBD1 (6 bases). The CDR3 consists of 13 residues. The V gene lost 5 bases and the J gene lost 3 bases, with 10 bases spanning the gap. Per germline, CDR1 MDHEN and CDR2 SYDVKM. CDR3 nucleotides: TGTGCCAGCAGTCGAGGGGGTCACTATGGCTACACCTTC. Translation gives CASSRGGHYGYTF.